The entry below describes one T cell receptor beta chain. Per the study methods: Amplification of reference gene primers provided the estimated nucleated cell counts. Using immunoSEQ multiplex PCR, the repertoire was profiled, and TCRdb retains in-frame clones only, with some absent. The D gene and trimming were derived from the DNA, and the V and J assignments and clone size from that table. The sample contains 200,000 to 300,000 clones, about 90% of which appear only once. The data were obtained in a study of blood T cell repertoires in COVID-19. Study at large: Sites in the United States, Italy and Spain provided acute and convalescent COVID-19 samples. Sources were T cells, B-cell-depleted T cells, or PBMCs; the material itself was cDNA or gDNA.

The CDR3 spans 19 residues. The sequenced sample consisted of peripheral blood. This sequence was found in a woman between 50 and 59 years old with acute or convalescent COVID-19. V usage is TRBV21-1 and J usage is TRBJ2-7; the table's D call TRBD1 went unverified against the DNA. TRBV21-1 is designated a pseudogene. CDR3 region: CASSPPDRGRPRRSYEQYF. CDR3 sequence (DNA): TGTGCCAGCAGCCCCCCCGACAGGGGGCGGCCTCGCAGGTCCTACGAGCAGTACTTC.